This T cell receptor (beta chain) was retrieved from a study of regulatory T cells in long-lasting Graves disease. Arm-PCR of CDR3 regions with iRepertoire HTBI primers generated TCR beta libraries. One entry per CDR3 protein results from TCRdb running MiXCR on the multiplex PCR reads. The sample lists a few hundred thousand distinct CDR3 sequences; about 11% were seen once. Germline CDR1 is SQVTM and CDR2 is ANQGSEA. Between the trimmed V and J ends, which lost 4 bases and 5 bases, there was a span of 15 bases. This CDR3 spans 14 amino acids. Time point specified: newly diagnosed GD, antithyroid drugs for less than 3 months. Extracted PBMC RNA gave rise to the TCR library. Another study also made use of these data, one on T cells in Graves' hyperthyroidism and ophthalmopathy. That report adds: Absent ophthalmopathy progression within 18 months defined stable Graves' hyperthyroidism. Diagnoses were made from clinical symptoms, serum measures (thyroxine and TRAb), thyroid ultrasound and orbital computed tomography.

This specimen was peripheral blood mononuclear cells (PBMCs), taken at new diagnosis, from a patient treated with antithyroid drugs. This chain uses TRBV29-1 with TRBJ2-1, with D unresolved. The receptor comes from a young woman with Graves disease. The CDR3 DNA follows: TGCAGCGTTGCGAGCTTCCTTGGTGACAATGAGCAGTTCTTC. Encoded protein: CSVASFLGDNEQFF.